A selection of T cell receptor beta chains follows, all from one sample in a study of CD8 T cell repertoires and HIV-1 epitope variants. Their antigens remain unidentified. Profiling relied on immunoSEQ multiplex PCR, and the TCRdb table lists in-frame clones only, not all of them. Of 2,500 to 3,500 clones detected, roughly 66% appear once; the ten largest clones hold 30% to 45%. The sample taken for sequencing was cultured CD8+ T cells derived from PBMCs. These receptors came from a male donor with HIV. The CDR3 runs from the conserved cysteine through the conserved F or W. Fields, in order: CDR3 DNA, CDR3 protein, V gene, clone size, D gene, J gene. A D gene is named only where the DNA matches it firmly. Part of the rows lack a size; the others show once, few, many or a class for expanded clones.

CDR3 DNA: TGTGCCAGCAGTCCCCTCCGGGGAGCGGGCCCCACAGATACGCAGTATTTT
CDR3 protein: CASSPLRGAGPTDTQYF
V gene: TRBV28
clone size: .
D gene: .
J gene: TRBJ2-3

CDR3 DNA: TGTGCCATCCTAAGGGGGGGGTTGAGAAACGAGCAGTACTTC
CDR3 protein: CAILRGGLRNEQYF
V gene: TRBV2
clone size: .
D gene: .
J gene: TRBJ2-7

CDR3 DNA: TGCGCCAGCAGCCAAGACACTAGCGGGCGCTACAATGAGCAGTTCTTC
CDR3 protein: CASSQDTSGRYNEQFF
V gene: TRBV4-3
clone size: .
D gene: TRBD2
J gene: TRBJ2-1

CDR3 DNA: TGTGCCAGCAGTTTATGGCTGGACTGGGGGCTGGGCACTGAAGCTTTCTTT
CDR3 protein: CASSLWLDWGLGTEAFF
V gene: TRBV28
clone size: .
D gene: .
J gene: TRBJ1-1

CDR3 DNA: TGTGCCAGCAGCATGCTAGACACTGAAGCTTTCTTT
CDR3 protein: CASSMLDTEAFF
V gene: TRBV5-6
clone size: .
D gene: .
J gene: TRBJ1-1

CDR3 DNA: TGTGCCTGGAGTGTACAACCGAGCAGTGAAGCTTTCTTT
CDR3 protein: CAWSVQPSSEAFF
V gene: TRBV30
clone size: .
D gene: .
J gene: TRBJ1-1

CDR3 DNA: TGTGCCAGCACTCCGACAGGGAACTATGGCTACACCTTC
CDR3 protein: CASTPTGNYGYTF
V gene: TRBV28
clone size: .
D gene: TRBD1
J gene: TRBJ1-2

CDR3 DNA: TGTGCCAGCAGCGCCGGACTAGCGAACAATGAGCAGTTCTTC
CDR3 protein: CASSAGLANNEQFF
V gene: TRBV9
clone size: once
D gene: TRBD2
J gene: TRBJ2-1

CDR3 DNA: TGCGCCAGCAGCCAAGATGGCCTAGGGGAGCCGGAGACCCAGTACTTC
CDR3 protein: CASSQDGLGEPETQYF
V gene: TRBV4-3
clone size: .
D gene: .
J gene: TRBJ2-5

CDR3 DNA: TGCGCCAGCAGCCCGGACTCCCCTGCGGAGACCCAGTACTTC
CDR3 protein: CASSPDSPAETQYF
V gene: TRBV5-1
clone size: .
D gene: .
J gene: TRBJ2-5

CDR3 DNA: TGTGCCAGCAGCGATCCCGGGACAGGGGTCCTCGGTGCCTTC
CDR3 protein: CASSDPGTGVLGAF
V gene: TRBV5-6
clone size: large
D gene: TRBD1
J gene: TRBJ1-2

CDR3 DNA: TGTGCCAGCAGCCAAACCGGCTACGGGGCAGCCTACGAGCAGTACTTC
CDR3 protein: CASSQTGYGAAYEQYF
V gene: TRBV5-4
clone size: .
D gene: .
J gene: TRBJ2-7

CDR3 DNA: TGTGCCAGCAGCCCAAGGGACAGTTCTAATGAAAAACTGTTTTTT
CDR3 protein: CASSPRDSSNEKLFF
V gene: TRBV9
clone size: large
D gene: TRBD1
J gene: TRBJ1-4

CDR3 DNA: TGTGCCAGCAGCCCGGGGGGGGGCGAGCAGTACTTC
CDR3 protein: CASSPGGGEQYF
V gene: TRBV6-5
clone size: .
D gene: TRBD2
J gene: TRBJ2-7

CDR3 DNA: TGTGCCAGCAGTGTATCCTCCGGGACGGTGTCCTACGAGCAGTACTTC
CDR3 protein: CASSVSSGTVSYEQYF
V gene: TRBV27
clone size: large
D gene: .
J gene: TRBJ2-7

CDR3 DNA: TGCGCCAGCAGCCAAGAGATACCCGGGACAGGAAACCCAGATACGCAGTATTTT
CDR3 protein: CASSQEIPGTGNPDTQYF
V gene: TRBV4-3
clone size: .
D gene: TRBD1
J gene: TRBJ2-3

CDR3 DNA: TGTGCCAGTAGTATAGTGCAGGGCAATCAGCCCCAGCATTTT
CDR3 protein: CASSIVQGNQPQHF
V gene: TRBV19
clone size: few
D gene: .
J gene: TRBJ1-5

CDR3 DNA: TGTGCCAGCAGCCCCGCGGCTAGCGGTTACGAGCAGTACTTC
CDR3 protein: CASSPAASGYEQYF
V gene: TRBV5-6
clone size: .
D gene: TRBD2
J gene: TRBJ2-7

CDR3 DNA: TGTGCCAGCAGCTTAGAGACCCAGTACTTC
CDR3 protein: CASSLETQYF
V gene: TRBV7-9
clone size: .
D gene: .
J gene: TRBJ2-5

CDR3 DNA: TGCGCCAGCAGCTTGTCGTTGGGGGCGGGAACTGAAGCTTTCTTT
CDR3 protein: CASSLSLGAGTEAFF
V gene: TRBV5-1
clone size: .
D gene: .
J gene: TRBJ1-1

CDR3 DNA: TGTGCCAGCAGCTTAGAGCCCGGGAGTCACGAGCAGTACTTC
CDR3 protein: CASSLEPGSHEQYF
V gene: TRBV7-8
clone size: .
D gene: .
J gene: TRBJ2-7

CDR3 DNA: TGTGCCAGCAGTTGGCAGGGCGGAGAGACCCAGTACTTC
CDR3 protein: CASSWQGGETQYF
V gene: TRBV27
clone size: once
D gene: .
J gene: TRBJ2-5

CDR3 DNA: TGTGCCAGCAGTCCCCTCCCCGCAGCCTACAATGAGCAGTTCTTC
CDR3 protein: CASSPLPAAYNEQFF
V gene: TRBV28
clone size: .
D gene: .
J gene: TRBJ2-1

CDR3 DNA: TGTGCCAGCAGTGAAGACGCAGGTGGGGCCGGGGAGCTGTTTTTT
CDR3 protein: CASSEDAGGAGELFF
V gene: TRBV2
clone size: few
D gene: .
J gene: TRBJ2-2

CDR3 DNA: TGTGCCAGTAGTATACGGACTAGCGGGACCTACAATGAGCAGTTCTTC
CDR3 protein: CASSIRTSGTYNEQFF
V gene: TRBV19
clone size: .
D gene: TRBD2
J gene: TRBJ2-1

CDR3 DNA: TGTGCCAGCAGCTTGGGACAGTACCTTCGTGAGCAGTACTTC
CDR3 protein: CASSLGQYLREQYF
V gene: TRBV7-9
clone size: .
D gene: TRBD1
J gene: TRBJ2-7

CDR3 DNA: TGTGCCAGCAGTTCGGGGCAGGGGGACACTGAAGCTTTCTTT
CDR3 protein: CASSSGQGDTEAFF
V gene: TRBV28
clone size: .
D gene: TRBD1
J gene: TRBJ1-1

CDR3 DNA: TGCGCCAGCAGCCAAGGAGGAAGGAACACTGAAGCTTTCTTT
CDR3 protein: CASSQGGRNTEAFF
V gene: TRBV4-3
clone size: .
D gene: .
J gene: TRBJ1-1

CDR3 DNA: TGTGCCAGCACCCCCCGCGGGACCGGGGAGCTGTTTTTT
CDR3 protein: CASTPRGTGELFF
V gene: TRBV9
clone size: few
D gene: .
J gene: TRBJ2-2

CDR3 DNA: TGCGCCAGCAGCCAAGTTATTGGAGCCTACGAGCAGTACTTC
CDR3 protein: CASSQVIGAYEQYF
V gene: TRBV4-3
clone size: few
D gene: .
J gene: TRBJ2-7

CDR3 DNA: TGTGCCAGCAGCCTCCGACAGGGGGCTGGCTACACCTTC
CDR3 protein: CASSLRQGAGYTF
V gene: TRBV9
clone size: .
D gene: TRBD1
J gene: TRBJ1-2